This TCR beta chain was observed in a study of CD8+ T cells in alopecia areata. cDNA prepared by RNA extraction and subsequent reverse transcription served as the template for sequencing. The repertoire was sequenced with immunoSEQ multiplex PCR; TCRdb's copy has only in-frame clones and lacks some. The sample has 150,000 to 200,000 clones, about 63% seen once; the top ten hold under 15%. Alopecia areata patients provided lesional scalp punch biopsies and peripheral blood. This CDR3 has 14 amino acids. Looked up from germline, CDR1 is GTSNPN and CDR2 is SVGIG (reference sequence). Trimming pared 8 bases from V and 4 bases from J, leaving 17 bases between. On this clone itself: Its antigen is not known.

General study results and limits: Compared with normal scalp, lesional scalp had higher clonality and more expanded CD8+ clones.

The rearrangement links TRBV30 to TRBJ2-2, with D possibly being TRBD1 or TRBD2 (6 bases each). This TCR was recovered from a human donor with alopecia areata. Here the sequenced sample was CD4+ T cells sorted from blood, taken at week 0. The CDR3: CAGLTRGGTGELFF. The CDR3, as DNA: TGTGCCGGACTGACCAGGGGAGGCACCGGGGAGCTGTTTTTT.